One and the same sample provided the 32 T cell receptor beta chains below, sequenced in a study of blood T cell repertoires in COVID-19. Sequencing was performed with immunoSEQ multiplex PCR; in TCRdb, only in-frame clones are kept and a portion is missing. The sample lists about 110,000 clones, about 78% seen once, with 3.5% to 5% in the top ten. Sequenced input: peripheral blood. The receptors derive from a human donor in a cohort sampled during active or convalescent COVID-19.

V is TRBV2 and J is TRBJ2-2, with TRBD1 as a possible D gene (6 bases). Trimming removed 6 bases from V and 7 bases from J, with 15 bases in between. The CDR3 is 14 amino acids. CDR1 and CDR2 (germline): SNHLY, FYNNEI. The CDR3 DNA follows: TGTGCCAGCAGATCAAACAGGGTCGGCGGGGAGCTGTTTTTT. This encodes CASRSNRVGGELFF. The full variable domain, completed using reference TRBV2 and TRBJ2-2, is EPEVTQTPSHQVTQMGQEVILRCVPISNHLYFYWYRQILGQKVEFLVSFYNNEISEKSEIFDDQFSVERPDGSNFTLKIRSTKLEDSAMYFCASRSNRVGGELFFGEGSRLTVL.

The CDR3 region is CASSSGGQGSYNEQFF. Here the CDR3 DNA reads TGTGCCAGCAGCTCGGGAGGACAGGGGTCCTACAATGAGCAGTTCTTC. This chain joins TRBV5-6 and TRBJ2-1; TRBD1 matches 9 bases. V lost 3 bases to trimming and J lost 1 base; unmatched junction nucleotides: 5. CDR3 length equals 16 residues. Germline CDR1 is SGHDT and CDR2 is YYEEEE.

V and J are TRBV29-1 and TRBJ2-1; TRBD2 aligns across 13 bases. This CDR3 contains 18 residues. In germline, CDR1 is SQVTM, CDR2 ANQGSEA. Losses at the gene ends were 6 bases for V and 0 bases for J; bases not matched to a gene: 11. The CDR3 reads CSVVGIRTSGSSYNEQFF. In DNA, the CDR3 is TGCAGCGTCGTAGGGATCAGGACTAGCGGGAGCTCCTACAATGAGCAGTTCTTC.

The chain combines TRBV5-1 with TRBJ1-6; no reliable D call. Looked up from germline, CDR1 is SGHRS and CDR2 is YFSETQ. Trimming shortened V by 7 bases and J by 3 bases, and 14 bases separated the two germline ends. The CDR3 covers 15 residues. CDR3 amino acids: CASYDPGYYNSPLHF. DNA of the CDR3: TGCGCCAGCTATGATCCGGGATACTATAATTCACCCCTCCACTTT. The entire variable domain, with the rest obtained from reference TRBV5-1 and TRBJ1-6, is as follows: KAGVTQTPRYLIKTRGQQVTLSCSPISGHRSVSWYQQTPGQGLQFLFEYFSETQRNKGNFPGRFSGRQFSNSRSEMNVSTLELGDSALYLCASYDPGYYNSPLHFGNGTRLTVT.

This chain connects TRBV6-2 or TRBV6-3 to TRBJ2-1; 8 nucleotides line up with TRBD2. The CDR3 length is 15 residues. Trimming took 2 bases from V and 8 from J; bases not matched to a gene: 8. Germline V lookup: CDR1 MNHEY, CDR2 SVGEGT. Written as DNA, the CDR3 is TGTGCCAGCAGTTACAAAGCGGGAGTTCGGGATGAGCAGTTCTTC. Its translation: CASSYKAGVRDEQFF.

V is TRBV28 and J is TRBJ2-4, with D perhaps TRBD2 (5 bases). Trimming removed 7 bases from V and 4 bases from J, with 14 bases in between. CDR1 and CDR2 (germline): MDHEN, SYDVKM. The CDR3 is 14 amino acids. The CDR3 spells CASTVDSRKNIQYF. The CDR3 DNA reads as TGTGCCAGCACCGTGGACTCGAGGAAAAACATTCAGTACTTC.

The rearrangement uses TRBV7-8 and TRBJ2-5; 11 nucleotides agree with TRBD2. With 5 bases clipped from V and 5 bases from J, the junction kept 10 bases outside the gene matches. Germline-derived CDR1 and CDR2 are SGHVS and FQNEAQ. This CDR3 has 16 residues. The CDR3 loop reads CASSPFSLAGVETQYF. The CDR3 coding sequence is TGTGCCAGCAGCCCATTTTCACTAGCGGGGGTCGAGACCCAGTACTTC. Combining the CDR3 with reference TRBV7-8 and TRBJ2-5 gives the whole variable domain GAGVSQSPRYKVAKRGQDVALRCDPISGHVSLFWYQQALGQGPEFLTYFQNEAQLDKSGLPSDRFFAERPEGSVSTLKIQRTQQEDSAVYLCASSPFSLAGVETQYFGPGTRLLVL.

J is TRBJ2-7 and V is TRBV2, with TRBD2 as a possible D gene (6 bases). The V gene lost 4 bases and the J gene lost 3 bases, with 10 bases spanning the gap. This CDR3 contains 13 residues. Germline CDR1 reads SNHLY; CDR2 reads FYNNEI. CDR3 amino acids: CASSVRELYEQYF. CDR3 bases: TGTGCCAGCAGTGTTCGGGAGCTCTACGAGCAGTACTTC.

The chain is built from TRBV10-3 and TRBJ2-3; maybe TRBD1 (5 bases). The germline V gene has CDR1 ENHRY and CDR2 SYGVKD. V gave up 0 bases and J gave up 3 bases, with 13 bases separating them. The CDR3 has 16 residues. The chain's CDR3 is CAISESVSGSTDTQYF. The DNA for the CDR3 is TGTGCCATCAGTGAGTCTGTCTCAGGGTCGACAGATACGCAGTATTTT.

This clone was counted only a few times. The chain combines TRBV5-4 with TRBJ1-4; TRBD1 might be the D (6 bases). CDR1 SGHNT and CDR2 YYREEE come from the germline V gene (reference sequence). Trimming cost V 5 bases and J 0 bases, with 11 bases left between them. This CDR3 region has 15 residues. The CDR3 sequence is CASRRQETTNEKLFF. The DNA for the CDR3 is TGTGCCAGCAGACGACAGGAGACAACTAATGAAAAACTGTTTTTT.

The chain carries TRBV28 and TRBJ2-5; TRBD2 matches 7 bases. The CDR3 is 14 amino acids. CDR1 and CDR2 from the germline V gene are MDHEN and SYDVKM. V dropped 8 bases and J dropped 5; count of bases not matched to a gene: 11. CDR3 sequence reads: CASLGGGSWETQYF. The CDR3, as DNA: TGTGCCAGCCTTGGGGGAGGGAGCTGGGAGACCCAGTACTTC.

The chain couples TRBV7-6 to TRBJ2-1; possible D gene TRBD1, 6 bases. V was trimmed by 4 bases and J by 10 bases, leaving 23 bases between them. The CDR3 is 16 residues long. CDR1 and CDR2 (germline): SGHVS, FNYEAQ. This CDR3 reads CASSSPPRDTRREQFF. The DNA of the CDR3 is TGTGCCAGCAGCTCCCCACCCCGGGACACTAGGCGGGAGCAGTTCTTC.

The chain uses TRBV19 and TRBJ2-7; the D gene is possibly TRBD1 (6 bases). This CDR3 spans 14 amino acids. V was cut by 9 bases and J by 1 base, with 16 bases left in between. Looked up from germline, CDR1 is LNHDA and CDR2 is SQIVND (reference sequence). The CDR3 loop reads CASRRQVGSYEQYF. Here the CDR3 DNA reads TGTGCCAGCCGACGACAGGTGGGGTCCTACGAGCAGTACTTC.

The chain is built from TRBV10-3 and TRBJ2-5; D possibly corresponds to TRBD2 (7 bases). Germline loops: CDR1 ENHRY, CDR2 SYGVKD. The CDR3 sequence is 14 residues long. Trimming took 2 bases from V and 1 from J, leaving 8 bases between them. CDR3 region: CAISERGAQETQYF. The CDR3, as DNA: TGTGCCATCAGTGAGCGGGGGGCCCAAGAGACCCAGTACTTC.

The chain couples TRBV2 to TRBJ2-2; perhaps TRBD1 as D (5 bases). CDR1 is SNHLY and CDR2 is FYNNEI in the germline V gene. This CDR3 region has 14 residues. V was shortened by 7 bases and J by 1 base, with 10 bases between the two germline ends. The CDR3 nucleotides are TGTGCCAGCAATAGGGGCGGGAACACCGGGGAGCTGTTTTTT. It codes for CASNRGGNTGELFF. The full variable domain, rest sourced from reference TRBV2 and TRBJ2-2, is EPEVTQTPSHQVTQMGQEVILRCVPISNHLYFYWYRQILGQKVEFLVSFYNNEISEKSEIFDDQFSVERPDGSNFTLKIRSTKLEDSAMYFCASNRGGNTGELFFGEGSRLTVL.

The rearrangement joins TRBV5-4 to TRBJ1-2; no firm D call. The ends were cut back, 5 bases at V and 5 bases at J, with 16 bases in the middle. The CDR3 extends over 14 amino acids. Looked up from germline, CDR1 is SGHNT and CDR2 is YYREEE (reference sequence). CDR3 in amino acids: CASRPRERAYGYTF. The CDR3 nucleotides read TGTGCCAGCAGGCCGAGGGAGCGAGCGTATGGCTACACCTTC.

This chain joins TRBV4-2 and TRBJ2-1, with 7 bases fitting TRBD2. J was trimmed by 0 bases and V by 1 base; bases with no gene match: 9. This CDR3 is built from 18 residues. Germline V gene lookup returns CDR1 LGHNA and CDR2 YNFKEQ. In nucleotides, the CDR3 is TGTGCCAGCAGCCAAGGCCCCGGGGCGGGGGACTCCTACAATGAGCAGTTCTTC. Protein: CASSQGPGAGDSYNEQFF.

This sequence joins TRBV2 and TRBJ2-5, with TRBD1 matching 8 bases. The V gene end was trimmed by 0 bases and the J gene end by 2 bases; junction bases not matched to a gene: 5. This CDR3 contains 16 residues. Germline V gene sequence: CDR1 SNHLY, CDR2 FYNNEI. CDR3 DNA: TGTGCCAGCAGTGAAGCCGGGACAGGAAAACAAGAGACCCAGTACTTC. Residues: CASSEAGTGKQETQYF. Variable domain in full (rest from reference TRBV2 and TRBJ2-5): EPEVTQTPSHQVTQMGQEVILRCVPISNHLYFYWYRQILGQKVEFLVSFYNNEISEKSEIFDDQFSVERPDGSNFTLKIRSTKLEDSAMYFCASSEAGTGKQETQYFGPGTRLLVL.

The chain is built from TRBV30 and TRBJ1-4; D ambiguous. CDR1 is GTSNPN, CDR2 SVGIG, per germline (reference sequence). This CDR3 has 11 amino acids. The V and J ends lost 7 bases and 5 bases respectively, with 8 bases between them. CDR3 sequence (DNA): TGTGCCTTCGGTTTCAATGAAAAACTGTTTTTT. Residues: CAFGFNEKLFF.

This chain links TRBV6-5 with TRBJ1-2; D may be TRBD1 (6 bases). CDR3 length equals 12 residues. Trimming took 7 bases from V and 8 from J, leaving 14 bases between them. The germline V gene has CDR1 MNHEY and CDR2 SVGAGI. Here the CDR3 reads CASTDRFGGYTF. CDR3 DNA: TGTGCCAGCACCGACAGGTTTGGGGGCTACACCTTC.

The chain recombines TRBV7-8 with TRBJ1-1; D unclear. Trimming pared 5 bases from V and 6 bases from J, leaving 10 bases between. The germline V gene has CDR1 SGHVS and CDR2 FQNEAQ. This CDR3 spans 12 amino acids. In DNA, the CDR3 is TGTGCCAGCAGCCCGCGAGGCCCTGAAGCTTTCTTT. Its translation is CASSPRGPEAFF.

This clone was found a few times. This rearrangement joins TRBV28 to TRBJ2-3; TRBD2 might be the D (6 bases). The CDR3 length is 16 residues. The ends were cut back, 3 bases at V and 6 bases at J, with 19 bases in the middle. Germline V gene lookup returns CDR1 MDHEN and CDR2 SYDVKM. CDR3 in DNA: TGTGCCAGCAGTTTGGTCCCGGGACTCCCCAGGGATACGCAGTATTTT. Its translation: CASSLVPGLPRDTQYF.

This clone was counted a single time. The genes are TRBV12-2 and TRBJ1-2; the listed D gene, TRBD1, was not tested against the DNA. TRBV12-2 has pseudogene status. There are 17 residues in the CDR3. CDR3 in DNA: TGTGCAAGTCGCTTACGCACATCAGGGCCGCTAGGCTATGGCTACACCTTC. Amino acids: CASRLRTSGPLGYGYTF.

This clone was detected only once. The chain recombines TRBV5-4 with TRBJ2-1, with 7 positions matching TRBD2. The CDR3 runs to 16 residues. V lost 4 bases to trimming and J lost 2 bases; unmatched junction nucleotides: 9. Germline V gene lookup returns CDR1 SGHNT and CDR2 YYREEE (reference sequence). CDR3 in DNA: TGTGCCAGCAGCCCAACTAGCGTGATAACCTACAATGAGCAGTTCTTC. Translating gives CASSPTSVITYNEQFF. The variable domain in full, with the rest retrieved from reference TRBV5-4 and TRBJ2-1, is ETGVTQSPTHLIKTRGQQVTLRCSSQSGHNTVSWYQQALGQGPQFIFQYYREEENGRGNFPPRFSGLQFPNYSSELNVNALELDDSALYLCASSPTSVITYNEQFFGPGTRLTVL.

The chain joins TRBV30 to TRBJ1-1, with TRBD1 as a possible D gene (5 bases). Germline CDR1 is GTSNPN and CDR2 is SVGIG (reference sequence). Trimming removed 0 bases from V and 0 bases from J, with 20 bases in between. CDR3 size: 18 residues. The CDR3 loop reads CAWSVRFATDFLNTEAFF. The CDR3 DNA reads as TGTGCCTGGAGTGTACGGTTCGCGACAGACTTTTTGAACACTGAAGCTTTCTTT.

This sequence joins TRBV4-3 and TRBJ2-7, with TRBD1 matching over 12 bases. The V gene's germline CDR1 is LGHNA and CDR2 YSLEER. This CDR3 spans 15 amino acids. The V gene end was trimmed by 4 bases and the J gene end by 4 bases; junction bases not matched to a gene: 5. The CDR3 DNA is TGCGCCAGCAGCCGGGGACAGGGGGCGTCGTACGAGCAGTACTTC. Protein sequence: CASSRGQGASYEQYF.

This chain connects TRBV27 to TRBJ2-1, with TRBD2 matching 7 bases. CDR3 length: 17 amino acids. V dropped 3 bases and J dropped 0; count of bases not matched to a gene: 8. Germline V CDR1 and CDR2: MNHEY, SMNVEV (reference sequence). The CDR3 DNA is TGTGCCAGCAGTTTGGGGATAGCGGGTACCTCCTACAATGAGCAGTTCTTC. As protein: CASSLGIAGTSYNEQFF.

J is TRBJ2-5 and V is TRBV5-1, with 12 bases matching TRBD2. The germline V gene has CDR1 SGHRS and CDR2 YFSETQ. The ends lost 2 bases at V and 2 bases at J; junction bases unmatched: 10. CDR3 length: 18 amino acids. The CDR3 loop reads CASSFYPLAGGKQETQYF. The DNA of the CDR3 is TGCGCCAGCAGCTTCTACCCACTAGCGGGGGGCAAACAAGAGACCCAGTACTTC.

V usage is TRBV20-1 and J usage is TRBJ2-7; possible D gene TRBD2, 5 bases. CDR3 size: 13 residues. Trimming removed 3 bases from V and 3 bases from J, with 12 bases in between. Germline loops: CDR1 DFQATT, CDR2 SNEGSKA (reference sequence). CDR3 sequence (DNA): TGCAGTGCTAGTAAAGCCGGGATCTACGAGCAGTACTTC. It is translated as CSASKAGIYEQYF.

The V and J genes are TRBV3-1 (or the pseudogene TRBV3-2) and TRBJ2-1; TRBD1 matches at 7 bases. From germline, CDR1 is LGHDT and CDR2 YNNKEL (reference sequence). The CDR3 contains 17 residues. Trimming took 0 bases from V and 9 from J; bases not matched to a gene: 14. This CDR3 reads CASSQDRGRAGGSEQFF. CDR3 coding DNA: TGTGCCAGCAGCCAAGATAGAGGGAGAGCAGGGGGAAGTGAGCAGTTCTTC.

The chain recombines TRBV19 with TRBJ1-4; D not resolved. This CDR3 comprises 14 residues. Germline CDR1 LNHDA, CDR2 SQIVND (reference sequence). Trimming took 5 bases from V and 4 from J, leaving 11 bases between them. The CDR3 sequence: CASSPRNGNEKLFF. In nucleotides, the CDR3 is TGTGCCAGTAGTCCCCGCAACGGTAATGAAAAACTGTTTTTT.

This clone occurred once. The chain is built from TRBV5-6 and TRBJ1-2; D gene ambiguous. Trimming shortened V by 0 bases and J by 4 bases, and 7 bases separated the two germline ends. Germline V gene lookup returns CDR1 SGHDT and CDR2 YYEEEE. The CDR3 length is 13 residues. CDR3: CASSLVSVYGYTF. CDR3 in DNA: TGTGCCAGCAGCTTGGTCAGCGTCTATGGCTACACCTTC.